This T cell receptor (beta chain) was found in a study of T cell repertoires in cytomegalovirus infection. The CDR3 consists of 12 residues. Germline CDR1 and CDR2: LGHDT and YNNKEL (reference sequence). This clonotype has at least ten counts. The antigen is unknown. A junction boundary mismatches the germline segment, possibly from a read error. TCRdb redid the calling of the reads with MiXCR, one entry per CDR3 protein. The sample has 200,000 to 300,000 distinct CDR3 sequences, 9.1% seen once. Study results and limitations: Public TCR beta family frequency separated CMV-and-HLA carriers, including in an independent cohort.

The chain uses TRBV3-1 and TRBJ2-7; D may be TRBD1 (6 bases). The clonotype comes from a human donor in good health (CMV status not recorded). Some clones in this sample may be carry-over from other donors' samples. The sequenced sample consisted of PBMCs. Here the CDR3 reads CASGQQGFEQYF. The CDR3 DNA sequence: TGTGCCAGCGGCCAACAGGGATTCGAGCAGTACTTC.